These 9 T cell receptor beta chains were sequenced from one sample in a study of CD8 T cells in Susac syndrome. Random hexamers were used to reverse transcribe an amount of roughly 0.5 to 1 ug RNA. TCRdb passed the immunoSEQ multiplex PCR reads through MiXCR, listing each CDR3 protein once. The sample lists just over 150,000 distinct CDR3 sequences, 85% to 95% seen once, with 0.16% in the top ten. Sequencing was done on a sample of CD4+ T cells from PBMCs. Receptors were obtained from a human donor with Susac syndrome.

Note on this clonotype: Germline and junction disagree at one end, which may indicate a read error. This sequence joins TRBV7-9 and TRBJ2-2; D call uncertain. The CDR3 sequence is 12 residues long. CDR1 SEHNR and CDR2 FQNEAQ come from the germline V gene (reference sequence). CDR3 in DNA: TGTGCCAGGGCCAAGAACACCGAGGAGCTGTTTTTT. This translates into CARAKNTEELFF.

The chain is built from TRBV5-1 and TRBJ2-3; D not resolved. The CDR3 consists of 16 residues. V lost 4 bases and J 2 bases, leaving 17 bases between the germline ends. Per germline, CDR1 SGHRS and CDR2 YFSETQ. The CDR3 region has the DNA TGCGCCAGCAGCCCGCCCACTACACCCTCCACAGATACGCAGTATTTT. Translating it yields CASSPPTTPSTDTQYF.

The rearrangement joins TRBV5-1 to TRBJ1-4; D perhaps matches TRBD1 (5 bases). From germline, CDR1 is SGHRS and CDR2 YFSETQ. This CDR3 comprises 14 residues. Trimming removed 7 bases at V and 5 bases at J, with 15 bases between. The CDR3: CASGLGTANEKLFF. In DNA form, the CDR3 reads TGCGCCAGCGGCCTCGGGACGGCAAATGAAAAACTGTTTTTT. Variable domain in full (rest from reference TRBV5-1 and TRBJ1-4): KAGVTQTPRYLIKTRGQQVTLSCSPISGHRSVSWYQQTPGQGLQFLFEYFSETQRNKGNFPGRFSGRQFSNSRSEMNVSTLELGDSALYLCASGLGTANEKLFFGSGTQLSVL.

The gene calls are TRBV4-3 and TRBJ2-7; TRBD1 agrees at 10 bases. The germline CDR1 and CDR2 sequences are LGHNA and YSLEER. With V trimmed by 2 bases and J by 2 bases, 3 bases remained unmatched. This CDR3 has 15 residues. This CDR3 is CASSQSGTGAYEQYF. Here the CDR3 DNA reads TGCGCCAGCAGCCAAAGCGGGACAGGGGCCTACGAGCAGTACTTC.

This chain joins TRBV19 and TRBJ2-6, with D possibly matching TRBD1 (5 bases). Trimming removed 5 bases from V and 0 bases from J, with 11 bases in between. The CDR3 runs 16 residues. Germline V gives CDR1 LNHDA, CDR2 SQIVND (reference sequence). DNA of the CDR3: TGTGCCAGTAGTGGAACAGGCTTCTCTGGGGCCAACGTCCTGACTTTC. This translates into CASSGTGFSGANVLTF.

The chain employs TRBV7-2 and TRBJ2-5; 10 nucleotides line up with TRBD1. The germline V gene encodes CDR1 SGHTA and CDR2 FQGNSA. The CDR3 is made up of 14 amino acids. J lost 5 bases, V lost 5 bases, and 5 bases had no gene match. The CDR3 sequence is CASSPDRGLETQYF. CDR3 nucleotides: TGTGCCAGCAGCCCAGACAGGGGGCTGGAGACCCAGTACTTC.

The chain employs TRBV29-1 and TRBJ2-3, with D possibly being TRBD1 (7 bases). Trimming left V 5 bases short and J 2 bases short, with 17 bases between. In germline, CDR1 is SQVTM, CDR2 ANQGSEA. The CDR3 runs to 15 residues. The CDR3 protein is CSVMRDRILTDTQYF. The CDR3 DNA sequence: TGCAGCGTTATGCGGGACAGAATACTCACAGATACGCAGTATTTT.

The genes are TRBV11-2 and TRBJ2-3, with 8 bases matching TRBD2. This CDR3 spans 14 amino acids. Trimming removed 5 bases from V and 1 base from J; junction bases left unmatched: 2. Per germline, CDR1 SGHAT and CDR2 FQNNGV. CDR3 protein: CASSMTSGTDTQYF. The CDR3 bases are TGTGCCAGCAGCATGACTAGCGGCACAGATACGCAGTATTTT. The complete variable domain, with remaining parts taken from reference TRBV11-2 and TRBJ2-3, reads EAGVAQSPRYKIIEKRQSVAFWCNPISGHATLYWYQQILGQGPKLLIQFQNNGVVDDSQLPKDRFSAERLKGVDSTLKIQPAKLEDSAVYLCASSMTSGTDTQYFGPGTRLTVL.

The CDR3 is CASSDRGGPWDTQYF. The CDR3 coding sequence is TGTGCCAGCAGTGATCGGGGGGGGCCTTGGGATACGCAGTATTTT. The chain links TRBV6-4 to TRBJ2-3, with 8 nucleotides matching TRBD2. Germline lookup yields CDR1 MRHNA and CDR2 SNTAGT. Trimming cost V 3 bases and J 6 bases; bases outside gene matches: 8. The CDR3 length is 15 residues.